Presented here are 26 T cell receptor beta chains from one specimen sequenced in a study of blood T cell repertoires in COVID-19. TCRdb's copy holds only in-frame clones and misses some; the assay was immunoSEQ multiplex PCR. The table shows some 80,000 clones, with about 88% occurring only once. Sequenced material: peripheral blood. These receptors were collected from a human donor in a cohort sampled during active COVID-19.

V gene TRBV5-1 combines with J gene TRBJ2-5; D perhaps matches TRBD2 (7 bases). Germline CDR1 SGHRS, CDR2 YFSETQ. The CDR3 covers 15 residues. With 0 bases removed from V and 0 bases from J, the gap between germline ends came to 9 bases. The CDR3 spells CASSLAGGDQETQYF. In nucleotides, the CDR3 is TGCGCCAGCAGCTTGGCGGGGGGCGACCAAGAGACCCAGTACTTC.

This sequence joins TRBV7-3 and TRBJ2-1; 12 positions match TRBD1. V dropped 6 bases and J dropped 7; count of bases not matched to a gene: 7. The germline CDR1 and CDR2 sequences are SGHTA and FQGTGA. There are 15 residues in the CDR3. CDR3 loop: CASRTGTGGRNEQFF. In DNA, the CDR3 is TGTGCCAGCAGGACCGGGACAGGGGGCCGGAATGAGCAGTTCTTC.

This rearrangement joins TRBV5-4 to TRBJ2-1, with 14 bases identical to TRBD2. Germline trimming cut 4 bases from V and 4 bases from J; bases unmatched to any gene: 4. Germline loops: CDR1 SGHNT, CDR2 YYREEE (reference sequence). The CDR3 has 16 amino acids. The CDR3: CASSDGLAGGYNEQFF. The CDR3 bases are TGTGCCAGCAGCGACGGACTAGCGGGGGGTTACAATGAGCAGTTCTTC. The entire variable domain, with the rest obtained from reference TRBV5-4 and TRBJ2-1, is as follows: ETGVTQSPTHLIKTRGQQVTLRCSSQSGHNTVSWYQQALGQGPQFIFQYYREEENGRGNFPPRFSGLQFPNYSSELNVNALELDDSALYLCASSDGLAGGYNEQFFGPGTRLTVL.

This clone occurred once. V and J are TRBV28 and TRBJ2-3; 8 bases match TRBD2. The J segment lost 2 bases and the V segment lost 9 bases, leaving 13 bases of the junction unmatched. Germline V CDR1 and CDR2: MDHEN, SYDVKM. This CDR3 contains 16 residues. CDR3 sequence: CASVISGSGATDTQYF. DNA for the CDR3: TGTGCCAGTGTAATAAGCGGGAGTGGAGCCACAGATACGCAGTATTTT.

The V and J genes are TRBV6-1 and TRBJ1-2; D gene uncertain. V was pared by 2 bases and J by 0 bases, with 7 bases between. The V gene's germline CDR1 is MNHNS and CDR2 SASEGT. The CDR3 loop spans 14 amino acids. The CDR3 nucleotides read TGTGCCAGCAGTGAAAAGACTCCTAACTATGGCTACACCTTC. It translates to CASSEKTPNYGYTF.

This clone was recorded once. The chain employs TRBV14 and TRBJ1-1, with a weak D call TRBD1 (6 bases). CDR3 length: 16 amino acids. V was pared by 4 bases and J by 4 bases, with 19 bases between. Germline CDR1 SGHDN, CDR2 FVKESK. Here the CDR3 reads CASSPGAPTGSTEAFF. The CDR3 DNA sequence: TGTGCCAGCAGCCCAGGGGCCCCTACAGGGAGCACTGAAGCTTTCTTT.

The chain carries TRBV11-2 and TRBJ2-1; 12 positions agree with TRBD2. CDR1 and CDR2 (germline): SGHAT, FQNNGV. There are 15 residues in the CDR3. V dropped 2 bases and J dropped 10; count of bases not matched to a gene: 6. The CDR3 loop reads CASSLTTGTSGEQFF. The CDR3 DNA reads as TGTGCCAGCAGCTTAACAACCGGGACTAGCGGGGAGCAGTTCTTC. Looking up the rest from reference TRBV11-2 and TRBJ2-1 gives the full variable domain: EAGVAQSPRYKIIEKRQSVAFWCNPISGHATLYWYQQILGQGPKLLIQFQNNGVVDDSQLPKDRFSAERLKGVDSTLKIQPAKLEDSAVYLCASSLTTGTSGEQFFGPGTRLTVL.

This chain uses TRBV3-1 (or the pseudogene TRBV3-2) with TRBJ2-5, with a weak D call TRBD1 (6 bases). The CDR3 totals 15 residues. V was cut by 0 bases and J by 1 base, with 9 bases left in between. CDR1 LGHDT and CDR2 YNNKEL come from the germline V gene (reference sequence). The CDR3 loop is CASSQDHRVQETQYF. Here the CDR3 DNA reads TGTGCCAGCAGCCAAGACCACAGGGTCCAAGAGACCCAGTACTTC.

This clone was detected once. The rearrangement joins TRBV10-3 to TRBJ1-1; 7 nucleotides align to TRBD1. J was trimmed by 2 bases and V by 7 bases; bases with no gene match: 7. The CDR3 is 14 residues long. Germline V lookup: CDR1 ENHRY, CDR2 SYGVKD. Here the CDR3 reads CAIKRAGGNTEAFF. Written as DNA, the CDR3 is TGTGCCATCAAACGGGCAGGGGGTAACACTGAAGCTTTCTTT.

CDR3 in amino acids: CASSFTTSGGGTDTQYF. For the CDR3, the DNA is TGCGCCAGCAGCTTTACGACTAGCGGGGGCGGCACAGATACGCAGTATTTT. The rearrangement joins TRBV5-1 to TRBJ2-3; 12 positions agree with TRBD2. Germline V CDR1 and CDR2: SGHRS, YFSETQ. Unmatched junction bases numbered 5, after V lost 2 bases and J lost 1 base. The CDR3 sequence is 17 residues long.

V and J are TRBV5-1 and TRBJ2-1, with a tentative D call TRBD2 (6 bases). Germline V CDR1 and CDR2: SGHRS, YFSETQ. Trimming left V 4 bases short and J 4 bases short, with 18 bases between. The CDR3 totals 16 residues. The CDR3 nucleotides are TGCGCCAGCAGCGCCAGGACCGGGGGAGAGTACAATGAGCAGTTCTTC. Translating gives CASSARTGGEYNEQFF.

The J gene is TRBJ1-5, the V gene TRBV15; TRBD1 might be the D (6 bases). The V end lost 3 bases, the J end lost 1 base, and 16 bases lay between the germline ends. Germline CDR1 LNHNV, CDR2 YYDKDF (reference sequence). This CDR3 contains 17 residues. The CDR3 DNA is TGTGCCACCAGCAGTCCTACAGGGATACAAAGCAATCAGCCCCAGCATTTT. Amino acid sequence: CATSSPTGIQSNQPQHF.

The chain combines TRBV29-1 with TRBJ2-7, with TRBD1 identical over 11 bases. The V and J ends lost 4 bases and 5 bases, in that order; junction bases with no gene match: 4. CDR3 length: 13 amino acids. Germline values: CDR1 SQVTM, CDR2 ANQGSEA. The CDR3 region is CSVVRDRGDEQYF. CDR3 sequence (DNA): TGCAGCGTTGTCCGGGACAGGGGGGACGAGCAGTACTTC.

The chain combines TRBV29-1 with TRBJ2-3, with 10 bases fitting TRBD2. The CDR3 totals 13 residues. Germline assignment: CDR1 SQVTM and CDR2 ANQGSEA. Trimming cost V 5 bases and J 6 bases; bases outside gene matches: 5. CDR3: CSVSGGAKDTQYF. CDR3 in DNA: TGCAGCGTTAGCGGGGGGGCTAAGGATACGCAGTATTTT.

In DNA, the CDR3 is TGCGCCAGCAGCCAACCGCGGGGGAGCGCGGCTGGAAACACCATATATTTT. This gives the protein CASSQPRGSAAGNTIYF. The chain uses TRBV4-1 and TRBJ1-3, with TRBD1 as a possible D gene (5 bases). This CDR3 has 17 amino acids. Trimming pared 2 bases from V and 2 bases from J, leaving 16 bases between. Germline V gene data show CDR1 as MGHRA and CDR2 as YSYEKL.

The rearrangement links TRBV6-6 to TRBJ2-3; 7 bases align to TRBD2. The J segment lost 2 bases and the V segment lost 4 bases, leaving 3 bases of the junction unmatched. This CDR3 is 14 amino acids long. Germline V gene lookup returns CDR1 MNHNY and CDR2 SVGAGI (reference sequence). The CDR3 region is CASSLAGYTDTQYF. In DNA form, the CDR3 reads TGTGCCAGCAGTTTAGCGGGCTACACAGATACGCAGTATTTT.

This clone was observed once. The chain employs TRBV4-3 and TRBJ1-2, with TRBD1 as a possible D gene (5 bases). The germline V gene encodes CDR1 LGHNA and CDR2 YSLEER. The CDR3 runs to 15 residues. V dropped 0 bases and J dropped 5 bases, with 13 bases sitting between them. This chain's CDR3 is CASSQDFAAGYGYTF. For the CDR3, the DNA is TGCGCCAGCAGCCAAGATTTCGCAGCAGGGTATGGCTACACCTTC.

With respect to this clone: The junction and the germline gene differ at one end; a read error may be behind it. The V call is TRBV6-2 or TRBV6-3, the J call TRBJ1-2; D is perhaps TRBD1 (6 bases). The CDR3 is 14 residues long. The V gene's germline CDR1 is MNHEY and CDR2 SVGEGT. This CDR3 is CASSYGAGVYDYTF. CDR3 coding DNA: TGTGCCAGCAGTTACGGGGCAGGGGTATATGACTACACCTTC.

The CDR3 sequence is CASRKPGTGVYGYTF. DNA for the CDR3: TGTGCCAGCAGAAAACCCGGGACAGGGGTTTATGGCTACACCTTC. The chain is built from TRBV6-5 and TRBJ1-2, with TRBD1 matching over 10 bases. Germline CDR1 MNHEY, CDR2 SVGAGI. V lost 6 bases, J lost 5 bases, and 9 bases stayed unmatched. The CDR3 loop spans 15 amino acids.

The chain couples TRBV18 to TRBJ1-5, with D tentatively TRBD1 (5 bases). The CDR3 covers 15 residues. The V and J ends lost 4 bases and 5 bases respectively, with 15 bases between them. CDR1 and CDR2 from the germline V gene are KGHSH and LQKENI. The CDR3 here is CASSQGPVGHQPQHF. DNA of the CDR3: TGTGCCAGCTCACAGGGGCCGGTGGGGCATCAGCCCCAGCATTTT.

This chain uses TRBV4-1 with TRBJ2-3, with D perhaps matching TRBD1 (8 bases). Looked up from germline, CDR1 is MGHRA and CDR2 is YSYEKL. V was pared by 4 bases and J by 6 bases, with 17 bases between. This CDR3 contains 15 residues. The CDR3: CASSRQGASGDTQYF. CDR3 in DNA: TGCGCCAGCAGCCGGCAGGGGGCTAGCGGTGATACGCAGTATTTT.

This chain links TRBV7-2 with TRBJ2-1; 8 bases are shared with TRBD1. The V segment lost 0 bases and the J segment 6 bases; nucleotides outside the gene matches: 7. From germline, CDR1 is SGHTA and CDR2 FQGNSA. The CDR3 covers 16 residues. The CDR3 nucleotides are TGTGCCAGCAGCTTAGCGCGGAGGACAGGGATCAATGAGCAGTTCTTC. Translation gives CASSLARRTGINEQFF.

The V gene is TRBV4-3, the J gene TRBJ1-1; possible D gene TRBD1, 5 bases. Germline V gene data show CDR1 as LGHNA and CDR2 as YSLEER. The V gene lost 0 bases and the J gene lost 0 bases, with 20 bases spanning the gap. This CDR3 comprises 19 residues. Here the CDR3 reads CASSQDLWGGAGMNTEAFF. CDR3 nucleotide sequence: TGCGCCAGCAGCCAAGATCTTTGGGGCGGAGCGGGCATGAACACTGAAGCTTTCTTT.

J is TRBJ2-2 and V is TRBV6-2 or TRBV6-3; D possibly corresponds to TRBD1 (5 bases). This CDR3 comprises 15 residues. Germline-derived CDR1 and CDR2 are MNHEY and SVGEGT. Between the trimmed V and J ends, which lost 2 bases and 4 bases, there was a span of 11 bases. The CDR3 region has the DNA TGTGCCAGCAGTTACCCCCGACAGACCACCGGGGAGCTGTTTTTT. Its protein product is CASSYPRQTTGELFF.

J is TRBJ2-5 and V is TRBV4-2, with 9 bases identical to TRBD2. There are 17 residues in the CDR3. With V trimmed by 0 bases and J by 1 base, 6 bases remained unmatched. CDR1 and CDR2 (germline): LGHNA, YNFKEQ. CDR3 coding DNA: TGTGCCAGCAGCCAAGAAAAATCTAGCGGGGCCCAAGAGACCCAGTACTTC. Its translation is CASSQEKSSGAQETQYF.

V and J are TRBV5-1 and TRBJ2-5, with 7 bases lining up with TRBD2. Per the germline V gene, CDR1 is SGHRS and CDR2 is YFSETQ. The ends lost 4 bases at V and 2 bases at J; junction bases unmatched: 8. This CDR3 comprises 15 residues. The CDR3 sequence is CASSHPGLPQETQYF. CDR3 bases: TGCGCCAGCAGCCATCCGGGACTACCGCAAGAGACCCAGTACTTC. The full variable domain, in which reference TRBV5-1 and TRBJ2-5 provide the parts outside the CDR3, is KAGVTQTPRYLIKTRGQQVTLSCSPISGHRSVSWYQQTPGQGLQFLFEYFSETQRNKGNFPGRFSGRQFSNSRSEMNVSTLELGDSALYLCASSHPGLPQETQYFGPGTRLLVL.